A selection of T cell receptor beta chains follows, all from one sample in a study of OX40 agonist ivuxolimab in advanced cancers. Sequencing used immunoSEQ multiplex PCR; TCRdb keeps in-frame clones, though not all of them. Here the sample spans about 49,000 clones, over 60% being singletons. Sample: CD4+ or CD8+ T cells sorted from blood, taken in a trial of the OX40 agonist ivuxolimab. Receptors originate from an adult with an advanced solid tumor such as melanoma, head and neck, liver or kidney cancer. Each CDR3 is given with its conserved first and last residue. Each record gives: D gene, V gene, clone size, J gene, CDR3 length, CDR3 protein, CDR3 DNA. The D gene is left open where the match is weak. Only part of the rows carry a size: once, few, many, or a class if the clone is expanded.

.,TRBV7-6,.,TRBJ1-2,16,CASSFSEEITNYGYTF,TGTGCCAGCAGCTTCTCCGAAGAGATTACTAACTATGGCTACACCTTC
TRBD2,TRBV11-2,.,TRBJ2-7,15,CASSRVAGLLYEQYF,TGTGCCAGCAGCCGGGTAGCGGGATTACTCTACGAGCAGTACTTC
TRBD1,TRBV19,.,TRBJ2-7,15,CASSVQGAGAYEQYF,TGTGCCAGTAGTGTCCAGGGGGCCGGCGCCTACGAGCAGTACTTC
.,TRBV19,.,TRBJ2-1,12,CASRDRRSEQFF,TGTGCCAGTAGGGATAGGAGGAGTGAGCAGTTCTTC
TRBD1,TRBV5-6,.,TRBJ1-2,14,CASTDTGGNYGYTF,TGTGCCAGCACAGACACAGGGGGCAACTATGGCTACACCTTC
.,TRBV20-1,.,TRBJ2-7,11,CSARDSYEQYF,TGCAGTGCTAGGGACAGCTACGAGCAGTACTTC
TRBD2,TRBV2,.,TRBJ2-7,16,CASSANLAGVSYEQYF,TGTGCCAGCAGTGCAAATCTAGCGGGAGTCTCCTACGAGCAGTACTTC
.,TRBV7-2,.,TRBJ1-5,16,CASSPNGGRSNQPQHF,TGTGCCAGCAGCCCAAATGGGGGGCGGAGCAATCAGCCCCAGCATTTT
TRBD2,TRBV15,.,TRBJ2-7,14,CATSSGTTPGEQYF,TGTGCCACCAGCAGCGGGACTACCCCCGGCGAGCAGTACTTC
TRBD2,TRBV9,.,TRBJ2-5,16,CASSDPLTSGKETQYF,TGTGCCAGCAGCGATCCATTGACTAGCGGGAAAGAGACCCAGTACTTC
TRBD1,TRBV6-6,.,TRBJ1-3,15,CASSSDRGLGNTIYF,TGTGCCAGCAGTTCGGACAGGGGGCTAGGAAACACCATATATTTT
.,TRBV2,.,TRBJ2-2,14,CASSDMMNTGELFF,TGTGCCAGCAGTGACATGATGAACACCGGGGAGCTGTTTTTT
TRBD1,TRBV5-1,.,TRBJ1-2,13,CASSLGTGYGYTF,TGCGCCAGCAGCTTGGGGACAGGCTATGGCTACACCTTC
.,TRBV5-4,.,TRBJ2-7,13,CASREGTATEQYF,TGTGCCAGCAGGGAGGGGACAGCTACGGAGCAGTACTTC
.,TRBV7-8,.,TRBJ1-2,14,CASSQGRLNYGYTF,TGTGCCAGCAGCCAGGGGAGACTAAACTATGGCTACACCTTC
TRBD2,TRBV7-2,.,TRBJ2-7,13,CASSFSGRREQYF,TGTGCCAGCAGTTTTAGCGGGAGAAGAGAGCAGTACTTC
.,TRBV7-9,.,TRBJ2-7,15,CASSPRPSVSYEQYF,TGTGCCAGCAGCCCTCGGCCTAGCGTGTCCTACGAGCAGTACTTC
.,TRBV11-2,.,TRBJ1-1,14,CASSLVGSRLEAFF,TGTGCCAGCAGCTTAGTGGGCAGCCGACTCGAAGCTTTCTTT
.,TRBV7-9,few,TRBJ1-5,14,CASSRGSGNQPQHF,TGTGCCAGCAGCCGTGGGTCGGGCAATCAGCCCCAGCATTTT
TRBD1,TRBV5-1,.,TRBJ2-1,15,CASSSGTGRYNEQFF,TGCGCCAGCAGTTCGGGGACAGGGCGATACAATGAGCAGTTCTTC
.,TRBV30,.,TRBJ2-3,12,CAWSVRGDTQYF,TGTGCCTGGAGTGTACGGGGAGATACGCAGTATTTT
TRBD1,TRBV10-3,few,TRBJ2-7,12,CAITGQGYEQYF,TGTGCCATCACAGGACAGGGCTACGAGCAGTACTTC
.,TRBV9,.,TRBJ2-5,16,CASSVAGQGGTETQYF,TGTGCCAGCAGCGTAGCCGGGCAGGGGGGTACGGAGACCCAGTACTTC
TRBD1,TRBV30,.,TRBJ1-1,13,CAWNQGGLTEAFF,TGTGCCTGGAACCAGGGGGGACTCACTGAAGCTTTCTTT
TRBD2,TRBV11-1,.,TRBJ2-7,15,CASRGKREANYEQYF,TGTGCCAGCAGGGGGAAGCGGGAGGCCAACTACGAGCAGTACTTC
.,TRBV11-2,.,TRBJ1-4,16,CASSQVTGETNEKLFF,TGTGCCAGCAGCCAAGTAACAGGAGAAACTAATGAAAAACTGTTTTTT
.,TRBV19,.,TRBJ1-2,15,CASSIGFPLNYGYTF,TGTGCCAGTAGTATTGGGTTTCCCCTGAACTATGGCTACACCTTC
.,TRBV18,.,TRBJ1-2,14,CASSLERTPYGYTF,TGTGCCAGCTCACTCGAGCGCACGCCCTATGGCTACACCTTC
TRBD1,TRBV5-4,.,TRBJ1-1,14,CASSLEWTGAEAFF,TGTGCCAGCAGCTTGGAATGGACAGGGGCTGAAGCTTTCTTT
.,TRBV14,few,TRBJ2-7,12,CASSPAGYEQYF,TGTGCCAGCAGCCCGGCGGGGTACGAGCAGTACTTC
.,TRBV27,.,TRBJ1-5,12,CASSLLGGPQHF,TGTGCCAGCAGTTTATTGGGGGGGCCCCAGCATTTT
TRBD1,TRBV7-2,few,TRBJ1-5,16,CASSLGYTGESEPQHF,TGTGCCAGCAGCTTAGGCTATACAGGGGAGTCTGAGCCCCAGCATTTT
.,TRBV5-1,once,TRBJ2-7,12,CASSTTRHEQYF,TGCGCCAGCAGCACAACTAGGCACGAGCAGTACTTC
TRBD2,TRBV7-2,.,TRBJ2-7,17,CASSIREGLAGTYEQYF,TGTGCCAGCAGCATCCGAGAGGGACTAGCGGGTACCTACGAGCAGTACTTC
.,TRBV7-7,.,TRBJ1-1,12,CASSPLAPEAFF,TGTGCCAGCAGCCCTCTAGCACCTGAAGCTTTCTTT
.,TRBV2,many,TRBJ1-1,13,CASSFDANTEAFF,TGTGCCAGCAGTTTCGACGCGAACACTGAAGCTTTCTTT
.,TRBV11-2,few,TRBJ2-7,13,CASSWVRTYEQYF,TGTGCCAGCAGCTGGGTTAGGACCTACGAGCAGTACTTC
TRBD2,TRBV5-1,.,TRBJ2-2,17,CASSLARLAGNTGELFF,TGCGCCAGCAGCTTGGCCAGACTAGCGGGCAACACCGGGGAGCTGTTTTTT
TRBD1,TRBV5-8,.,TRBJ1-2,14,CASSGRQGHYGYTF,TGTGCCAGCAGCGGCAGACAGGGACACTATGGCTACACCTTC
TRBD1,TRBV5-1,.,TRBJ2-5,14,CASSLGQEEGTQYF,TGCGCCAGCAGCTTAGGACAGGAAGAGGGGACCCAGTACTTC
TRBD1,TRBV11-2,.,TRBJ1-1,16,CASSPTKGQRDAEAFF,TGTGCCAGCAGCCCTACTAAGGGACAGAGGGACGCTGAAGCTTTCTTT
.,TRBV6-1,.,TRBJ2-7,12,CASSYNSYEQYF,TGTGCCAGCAGTTATAACAGCTACGAGCAGTACTTC
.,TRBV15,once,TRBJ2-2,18,CATSREGGGAANTGELFF,TGTGCCACCAGCAGAGAGGGGGGAGGCGCCGCGAACACCGGGGAGCTGTTTTTT
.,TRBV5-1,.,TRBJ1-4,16,CASRQSSGTANEKLFF,TGCGCCAGTAGACAGTCATCAGGGACTGCTAATGAAAAACTGTTTTTT
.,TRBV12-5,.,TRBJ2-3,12,CASGLATDTQYF,TGTGCTAGTGGTTTGGCCACAGATACGCAGTATTTT
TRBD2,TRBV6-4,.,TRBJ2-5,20,CANNGGMSGRFGWGQETQYF,TGTGCCAACAACGGAGGTATGAGCGGGAGGTTTGGTTGGGGCCAAGAGACCCAGTACTTC
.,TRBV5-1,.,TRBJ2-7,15,CASSLAGGISYEQYF,TGCGCCAGCAGCTTGGCCGGGGGAATCTCCTACGAGCAGTACTTC
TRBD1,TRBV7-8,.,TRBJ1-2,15,CASSFSVRGPYGYTF,TGTGCCAGCAGCTTTTCGGTCAGGGGGCCCTATGGCTACACCTTC
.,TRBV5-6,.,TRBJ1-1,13,CASSLGGGTEAFF,TGTGCCAGCAGCTTGGGTGGGGGGACTGAAGCTTTCTTT
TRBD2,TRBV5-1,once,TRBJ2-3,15,CASSPGLAGVDTQYF,TGCGCCAGCAGCCCGGGACTAGCGGGAGTAGATACGCAGTATTTT
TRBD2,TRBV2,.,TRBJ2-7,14,CASKPGLATYEQYF,TGTGCCAGCAAACCGGGACTAGCGACATACGAGCAGTACTTC
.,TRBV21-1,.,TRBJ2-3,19,CASSNGDLPGPTLWDTQYF,TGTGCCAGCAGCAATGGAGATTTACCGGGTCCAACCCTATGGGATACGCAGTATTTT